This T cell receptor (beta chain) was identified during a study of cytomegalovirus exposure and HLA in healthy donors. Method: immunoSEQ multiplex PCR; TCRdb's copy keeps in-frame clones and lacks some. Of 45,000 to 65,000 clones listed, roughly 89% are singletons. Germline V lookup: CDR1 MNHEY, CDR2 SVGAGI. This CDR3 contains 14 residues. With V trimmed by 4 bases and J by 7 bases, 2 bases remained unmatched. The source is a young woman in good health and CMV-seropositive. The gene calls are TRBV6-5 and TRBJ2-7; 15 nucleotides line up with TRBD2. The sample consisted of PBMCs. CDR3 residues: CASSWGLAGGEQYF. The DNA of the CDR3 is TGTGCCAGCAGTTGGGGACTAGCGGGGGGTGAGCAGTACTTC.